What follows is one TCR beta chain and its context. The antigen remains undetermined. Germline V gene sequence: CDR1 DFQATT, CDR2 SNEGSKA (reference sequence). This CDR3 contains 14 residues. V was clipped by 3 bases and J by 8 bases; unmatched bases: 10. Study results and caveats: Tumor-infiltrating Treg TCR alpha and beta sequences overlapped most with tumor naive CD4+ T cells, then blood naive. The TCR gene usage of tumor memory CD4+ T cells clustered together with blood and lymph node memory CD4+ cells and with lymph node naive CD4+ cells.

Constant-region reverse primers amplified full-length variable regions, followed by semi-nested Nested Universal Primer A PCR. TCRdb redid the calling of the 5' RACE reads with MiXCR, one entry per CDR3 protein. Of about 55,000 distinct CDR3 sequences detected, 17% appear once; the ten largest clones hold over 2%. This TCR derives from a female donor with breast cancer. The gene calls are TRBV20-1 and TRBJ2-1; 7 bases match TRBD2. The specimen was naive CD4+ T cells sorted from blood. Subset indicated: naive CD4+ T cells, CD4+CD45RA+CD25-. Here the CDR3 reads CSASAGDGMDEQFF. As DNA, the CDR3 is TGCAGTGCTAGTGCGGGAGACGGGATGGATGAGCAGTTCTTC.